This TCR beta chain was identified during a study of T cells in Graves' hyperthyroidism and ophthalmopathy (dated by TCRdb to the late 2010s). Regarding the research as a whole: Peripheral blood samples were taken at the time of initial diagnosis, prior to any treatment. A discovery cohort of about 96 patients, about 43 with Graves' ophthalmopathy and more than 55 with stable Graves' hyperthyroidism, was used to find distinguishing TCR V-J signatures. The 100 discovery patients were randomly split 7:3 into training and test sets. The paper describes TCR Vbeta CDR3 sequencing of 140 or so peripheral blood samples, made up of about 41 ophthalmopathy patients, 70 to 75 hyperthyroidism patients and 17 progressor patients. Thyroid tissue and blood T-cell repertoires from about six Graves' hyperthyroidism patients were also compared in the study. After sampling, hyperthyroidism patients received methimazole starting at 30 mg daily, and ophthalmopathy patients received high-dose intravenous methylprednisolone. Whether ophthalmopathy could be predicted prospectively was tested in an independent validation cohort made up of under 20 hyperthyroidism patients plus 17 patients who later progressed to ophthalmopathy. Overall study results and their limits: Blood samples also contained most of the expanded thyroid clonotypes (frequency above 0.001), which suggests that blood repertoires may reflect thyroid immune responses. In validation, the model predicted progression to ophthalmopathy with approximately 70% sensitivity and 72% to 85% specificity, a median of approximately 6.5 months before onset. No statistical method was used to set the sample size in advance, and investigators knew the group allocation. In cross-validation, a model built on a 13 V-J signature told ophthalmopathy apart from stable hyperthyroidism with over 85% sensitivity and approximately 84% specificity, and in testing the same model reached 80%/75%.

About this clonotype: The target of this receptor is not known. This clone may be a read error of a much larger clone one base away.

Ophthalmopathy patients had moderately to severely active disease, with a Clinical Activity Score of 3 or more, a NOSPECS grade of 4 or more, and a disease duration of less than 3 months. Exclusion was applied to patients with uncontrolled infections, other autoimmune diseases, pregnancy or lactation. Clinical symptoms, serum thyroxine and TRAb, thyroid ultrasound, and orbital computed tomography formed the basis for the diagnoses. Ficoll-Paque density gradient centrifugation was used to isolate PBMCs from under 11 ml of fresh peripheral blood. Total RNA was extracted using Trizol reagent, and RNA quality was assessed on an Agilent 2100 Bioanalyzer. Between the V and J ends, shortened by 3 bases and 3 bases respectively, the junction contains 12 bases. There are 15 amino acids in the CDR3, from cysteine to phenylalanine inclusive. The retained sequence is limited to the CDR3, 45 bases, with the frame set at the first base.

The TCR beta CDR3 regions were amplified from RNA transcripts. For the first round of RT-PCR on the TCR CDR3, the HTBI primer set was used together with the Qiagen OneStep RT-PCR kit. A second multiplex PCR round built the libraries, followed by size selection and purification. Libraries were sequenced paired-end with 100 bp reads on an Illumina HiSeq2000. On the study's bioinformatics: Raw data were processed with SOAPnuke, discarding reads with adapters, uncalled bases, mean Phred below 15, or no exact constant-primer or identifier match. COPE v1.2.5 was used to merge high-quality paired reads, and clonotypes were defined as unique nucleotide sequences. MiTCR v1.1 was used to align clonotypes to the IMGT TRBV, TRBD and TRBJ reference segments. Analysis was restricted to V-J combinations with a frequency above 0.0001, which covered 99% to 99.2% of repertoires. The TCS score was defined as F50 (clonal expansion) divided by E x V (chaos), with BLOSUM62-based TCRdist calculated between CDR3 peptides within each V-J. Welch's t-statistics and random forest reduced 500 to 650 V-J features to 13, which were used in a naive Bayes classifier (R e1071). The raw public data were reprocessed by TCRdb itself: fastp quality trimming at Q25, MiXCR clonotype calling, in-frame beta chains only. For every CDR3 protein sequence, its rows merge into one entry that carries the most common genes and DNA. It is TCRdb's table, rather than the study itself, that gives the V and J calls and clone size. The sample table lists around 600,000 distinct CDR3 sequences, around 16% of them with a count of one. More than 3% of the sample is held by the ten biggest clonotypes.

The clonotype originates from a woman aged 40 to 50 with Graves' ophthalmopathy. The rearranged segments are TRBV12-3 or TRBV12-4 and TRBJ2-1, with TRBD2 as a weak D call on 6 bases. Sequenced material: blood. At the DNA level, the sequence is TGTGCCAGCAGTTTTTGGAGGGGCGACTACAATGAGCAGTTCTTC. Protein translation: CASSFWRGDYNEQFF.